This T cell receptor beta chain was profiled in a study of a mutant IDH1 vaccine in newly diagnosed glioma. Overall study: Commencement of vaccination occurred 4-6 weeks following radiotherapy alone, or concurrently with temozolomide cycles. Patients had received radiotherapy, temozolomide, or both previously, most receiving both.

Generated by immunoSEQ multiplex PCR, the TCRdb table keeps only in-frame clones and is missing some. The data contain 70,000 or so clones, about 87% of them singletons. A word on this clone: The target antigen is unknown.

Time point denoted: week 35, safety follow-up. Each dose delivered 300 ug of mutant IDH1 20-mer peptide subcutaneously with imiquimod. Trimming cost V 2 bases and J 0 bases, with 13 bases left between them. This CDR3 is built from 16 residues. Germline CDR1 is MDHEN and CDR2 is SYDVKM. The receptor comes from a man aged 30-40 years with glioma. V usage is TRBV28 and J usage is TRBJ1-1; no definite D call. Sample: PBMCs, taken from a glioma patient whose treatment included an IDH1 peptide vaccine. The DNA of the CDR3 is TGTGCCAGCAGTTTAGGGCGTTTGGTTTTGAACACTGAAGCTTTCTTT. This translates into CASSLGRLVLNTEAFF.